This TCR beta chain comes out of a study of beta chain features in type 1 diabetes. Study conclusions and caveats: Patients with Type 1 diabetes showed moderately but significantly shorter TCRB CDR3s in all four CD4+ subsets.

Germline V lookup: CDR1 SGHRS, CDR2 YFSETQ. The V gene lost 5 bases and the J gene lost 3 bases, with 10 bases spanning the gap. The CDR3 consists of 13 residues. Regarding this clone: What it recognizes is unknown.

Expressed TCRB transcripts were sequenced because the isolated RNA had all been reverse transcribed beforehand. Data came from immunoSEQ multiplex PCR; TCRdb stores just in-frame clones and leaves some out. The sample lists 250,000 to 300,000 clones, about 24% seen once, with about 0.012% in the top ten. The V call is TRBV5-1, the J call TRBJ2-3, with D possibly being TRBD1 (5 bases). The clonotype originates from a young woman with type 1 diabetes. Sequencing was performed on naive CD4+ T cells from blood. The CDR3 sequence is CASRDPGTDTQYF. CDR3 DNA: TGCGCCAGCAGGGACCCAGGGACAGATACGCAGTATTTT.